The 24 T cell receptor beta chains below were found in one sample sequenced in a study of blood T cell repertoires in COVID-19. Generated by immunoSEQ multiplex PCR, the TCRdb table keeps only in-frame clones and is missing some. The sample includes 150,000 or so clones, approximately 90% of them seen just once. Specimen: peripheral blood. The source is a woman in her thirties or forties with acute or convalescent COVID-19.

The chain has TRBV9 and TRBJ1-2; D is uncertain. V dropped 3 bases and J dropped 8 bases, with 20 bases sitting between them. Germline V gives CDR1 SGDLS, CDR2 YYNGEE. The CDR3 is 15 amino acids. In DNA form, the CDR3 reads TGTGCCAGCAGCGCACAGAACAGAACTAGCTGGGGCTACACCTTC. Its protein is CASSAQNRTSWGYTF.

J is TRBJ2-1 and V is TRBV11-2; 8 nucleotides align to TRBD2. Germline V gene sequence: CDR1 SGHAT, CDR2 FQNNGV. This CDR3 is built from 16 residues. With 2 bases clipped from V and 4 bases from J, the junction kept 7 bases outside the gene matches. DNA for the CDR3: TGTGCCAGCAGCTTATTCGGGGGGGCCTATTACAATGAGCAGTTCTTC. This codes for CASSLFGGAYYNEQFF.

CDR3 sequence reads: CASGDSMNTEAFF. In nucleotides, the CDR3 is TGTGCTAGCGGGGACAGTATGAACACTGAAGCTTTCTTT. V is TRBV12-5 and J is TRBJ1-1, with 7 bases that match TRBD1. This CDR3 region has 13 residues. V shed 9 bases, J shed 0 bases, and the junction held 4 bases outside the gene matches. Germline CDR1 LGHNT, CDR2 FRNRAP.

The J gene is TRBJ2-7, the V gene TRBV18; 9 bases match TRBD1. There are 16 residues in the CDR3. Germline V gene sequence: CDR1 KGHSH, CDR2 LQKENI. V gave up 3 bases and J gave up 2 bases; unmatched junction bases: 8. The CDR3 sequence is CASSPRDRDYTYEQYF. In DNA, the CDR3 is TGTGCCAGCTCACCCCGGGACAGGGATTACACCTACGAGCAGTACTTC.

The chain couples TRBV6-1 to TRBJ2-6, with TRBD1 matching 7 bases. The germline gives CDR1 MNHNS, CDR2 SASEGT. The CDR3 is made up of 18 amino acids. J gave up 2 bases and V 6 bases, and 13 bases lay outside the gene matches. The CDR3 here is CASSEMSGTVPGANVLTF. The DNA of the CDR3 is TGTGCCAGCAGCGAAATGTCCGGGACAGTTCCTGGGGCCAACGTCCTGACTTTC.

V gene TRBV10-3 combines with J gene TRBJ2-7; 7 nucleotides line up with TRBD1. The CDR3 loop spans 12 amino acids. The trim removed 10 bases at V and 2 bases at J, leaving 5 bases unmatched. The germline gives CDR1 ENHRY, CDR2 SYGVKD. The CDR3 reads CATQTGPYEQYF. The DNA for the CDR3 is TGTGCCACCCAGACAGGGCCCTACGAGCAGTACTTC.

The chain couples TRBV28 to TRBJ1-2, with 11 nucleotides matching TRBD1. Germline CDR1 MDHEN, CDR2 SYDVKM. V shed 5 bases and J 2 bases; nucleotides not matched to a gene: 22. The CDR3 has 21 amino acids. CDR3 loop: CASSVVTGTRDRGVGNYGYTF. For the CDR3, the DNA is TGTGCCAGCAGTGTCGTCACCGGGACCAGGGACAGGGGGGTGGGAAACTATGGCTACACCTTC.

V is TRBV19 and J is TRBJ1-5; unclear D gene. Germline CDR1 is LNHDA and CDR2 is SQIVND (reference sequence). V lost 3 bases, J lost 5 bases, and 5 bases lay in between. CDR3 length: 12 amino acids. In DNA form, the CDR3 reads TGTGCCAGTAGTATTGGAGATCAGCCCCAGCATTTT. It specifies CASSIGDQPQHF.

The chain employs TRBV5-6 and TRBJ2-5; D remains ambiguous. CDR3 length equals 11 residues. Germline values: CDR1 SGHDT, CDR2 YYEEEE. Trimming stripped 4 bases from V and 10 bases from J, with 11 bases between. The CDR3 reads CASSLLEFQYF. CDR3 coding DNA: TGTGCCAGCAGCCTATTGGAGTTCCAGTACTTC.

The chain joins TRBV14 to TRBJ1-4, with 10 bases matching TRBD1. The CDR3 length is 18 residues. The germline CDR1 and CDR2 sequences are SGHDN and FVKESK. Trimming removed 2 bases from V and 4 bases from J; junction bases left unmatched: 10. CDR3 nucleotides: TGTGCCAGCAGCCAACGGCGAGGGACAGGGGATCTTAATGAAAAACTGTTTTTT. Protein: CASSQRRGTGDLNEKLFF.

V is TRBV28 and J is TRBJ1-6, with D possibly matching TRBD1 (6 bases). The CDR3 covers 14 residues. The germline CDR1 and CDR2 sequences are MDHEN and SYDVKM. Trimming shortened V by 3 bases and J by 4 bases, and 7 bases separated the two germline ends. The CDR3 DNA sequence: TGTGCCAGCAGTTTGGGACAATATAATTCACCCCTCCACTTT. Encoded protein: CASSLGQYNSPLHF. Complete variable domain (other parts from reference TRBV28 and TRBJ1-6): DVKVTQSSRYLVKRTGEKVFLECVQDMDHENMFWYRQDPGLGLRLIYFSYDVKMKEKGDIPEGYSVSREKKERFSLILESASTNQTSMYLCASSLGQYNSPLHFGNGTRLTVT.

The V gene is TRBV5-1, the J gene TRBJ1-1; tentative D call: TRBD1 (5 bases). The V gene's germline CDR1 is SGHRS and CDR2 YFSETQ. V shed 2 bases and J shed 4 bases, with 9 bases lying between them. The CDR3 has 13 residues. CDR3 in DNA: TGCGCCAGCAGCTTTTTCGGGGGCACTGAAGCTTTCTTT. Translation gives CASSFFGGTEAFF.

The chain joins TRBV7-8 to TRBJ2-2; possible D gene TRBD2, 5 bases. The CDR3 spans 16 residues. The germline V and J ends were trimmed by 2 bases and 1 base, with 11 bases remaining between them. CDR1 is SGHVS and CDR2 is FQNEAQ in the germline V gene. CDR3 residues: CASSLLPGLNTGELFF. CDR3 DNA sequence: TGTGCCAGCAGCTTACTCCCGGGGTTGAACACCGGGGAGCTGTTTTTT. Full variable domain (missing parts from reference TRBV7-8 and TRBJ2-2): GAGVSQSPRYKVAKRGQDVALRCDPISGHVSLFWYQQALGQGPEFLTYFQNEAQLDKSGLPSDRFFAERPEGSVSTLKIQRTQQEDSAVYLCASSLLPGLNTGELFFGEGSRLTVL.

This chain connects TRBV11-2 to TRBJ2-7; perhaps TRBD2 as D (6 bases). CDR1 SGHAT and CDR2 FQNNGV come from the germline V gene. The V end was cut by 1 base, the J end by 3 bases, with 10 bases between. This CDR3 is 14 amino acids long. The CDR3 nucleotides read TGTGCCAGCAGCTTAGCAGCGGGCCGCTACGAGCAGTACTTC. Residues: CASSLAAGRYEQYF.

This chain joins TRBV28 and TRBJ2-3, with 8 bases aligning to TRBD1. V lost 6 bases to trimming and J lost 4 bases; unmatched junction nucleotides: 6. The CDR3 is made up of 14 amino acids. Germline-derived CDR1 and CDR2 are MDHEN and SYDVKM. CDR3 in amino acids: CASSAPTGADTQYF. In nucleotides, the CDR3 is TGTGCCAGCAGCGCTCCGACAGGGGCAGATACGCAGTATTTT.

This clone was counted between two and nine times. V usage is TRBV10-1 and J usage is TRBJ1-1, with D hard to call. CDR1 and CDR2 (germline): WNHNN, SYGVQD (reference sequence). CDR3 length equals 11 residues. V was cut by 5 bases and J by 4 bases, with 5 bases left in between. The CDR3 is CASSSATEAFF. In nucleotides, the CDR3 is TGCGCCAGCAGTAGCGCCACTGAAGCTTTCTTT.

In this sample, this clone turned up a few times. The V call is TRBV10-1, the J call TRBJ2-7, with D perhaps matching TRBD2 (5 bases). Germline V gene sequence: CDR1 WNHNN, CDR2 SYGVQD (reference sequence). The CDR3 sequence is 14 residues long. V was cut by 4 bases and J by 3 bases, with 13 bases left in between. Here the CDR3 DNA reads TGCGCCAGCAGTGCGGGAAGAATAGGCTACGAGCAGTACTTC. Its protein product is CASSAGRIGYEQYF.

The V call is TRBV7-3, the J call TRBJ2-2, with 12 bases aligning to TRBD2. With 5 bases clipped from V and 6 bases from J, the junction kept 7 bases outside the gene matches. Germline V gene lookup returns CDR1 SGHTA and CDR2 FQGTGA. The CDR3 covers 16 residues. CDR3 sequence reads: CASSLRLAGVAGELFF. In DNA form, the CDR3 reads TGTGCCAGCAGCCTAAGACTAGCGGGGGTCGCCGGGGAGCTGTTTTTT.

The genes are TRBV27 and TRBJ1-5; 7 bases are a match to TRBD1. Germline CDR1 and CDR2: MNHEY and SMNVEV (reference sequence). V gave up 3 bases and J gave up 4 bases; unmatched junction bases: 3. The length of the CDR3 is 14 residues. The CDR3 here is CASSFEGANQPQHF. CDR3 in DNA: TGTGCCAGCAGTTTCGAGGGGGCAAATCAGCCCCAGCATTTT.

This clone has a handful of counts. The chain recombines TRBV27 with TRBJ2-2; 8 bases match TRBD2. This CDR3 comprises 16 residues. The trim removed 7 bases at V and 0 bases at J, leaving 7 bases unmatched. The V gene's germline CDR1 is MNHEY and CDR2 SMNVEV (reference sequence). CDR3 amino acids: CASTPLGGANTGELFF. The CDR3 DNA reads as TGTGCCAGCACCCCCCTCGGGGGGGCGAACACCGGGGAGCTGTTTTTT.

The V gene is TRBV28, the J gene TRBJ1-5; TRBD1 matches at 9 bases. From germline, CDR1 is MDHEN and CDR2 SYDVKM. Germline trimming cut 4 bases from V and 5 bases from J; bases unmatched to any gene: 3. The CDR3 extends over 14 amino acids. The CDR3: CASSSGTGHQPQHF. The CDR3 nucleotides are TGTGCCAGCAGTTCCGGGACAGGGCATCAGCCCCAGCATTTT.

V usage is TRBV5-1 and J usage is TRBJ2-1, with 9 bases matching TRBD1. Germline trimming cut 3 bases from V and 9 bases from J; bases unmatched to any gene: 10. In germline, CDR1 is SGHRS, CDR2 YFSETQ. CDR3 length equals 15 residues. The CDR3 sequence is CASSSDGQGNVEQFF. The CDR3 nucleotides read TGCGCCAGCAGCTCGGACGGACAGGGGAATGTTGAGCAGTTCTTC.

The chain couples TRBV18 to TRBJ2-1, with 9 nucleotides matching TRBD1. This CDR3 comprises 16 residues. The V gene's germline CDR1 is KGHSH and CDR2 LQKENI. After removal of 3 bases from V and 7 bases from J, the junction contained 10 bases not matched to a gene. The CDR3 region has the DNA TGTGCCAGCTCACCTCGGACAGGGGCGCCGGAAAATGAGCAGTTCTTC. Protein product: CASSPRTGAPENEQFF.

The chain has TRBV18 and TRBJ1-1; D unresolved. The germline V and J ends were trimmed by 6 bases and 2 bases, with 10 bases remaining between them. Germline V CDR1 and CDR2: KGHSH, LQKENI. CDR3 size: 13 residues. In DNA, the CDR3 is TGTGCCAGCTCCTTGACTCAAAACACTGAAGCTTTCTTT. Translation gives CASSLTQNTEAFF.